What follows describes a single TCR beta chain. Its specificity is not known. The data were produced by immunoSEQ multiplex PCR, yet TCRdb's version contains in-frame clones alone and is incomplete. Here the sample spans 78,000 or so clones, around four fifths being singletons. The data derive from a study of T cells in localized non-small cell lung cancer. Overall study results and limits: Paired adjacent lung recovered a median about 60 of the top 100 tumor clones.

CDR3 length: 16 residues. The germline CDR1 and CDR2 sequences are SEHNR and FQNEAQ (reference sequence). V lost 4 bases and J lost 0; bases outside the gene matches: 9. This clonotype originated in a man aged 35-69 years with stage I lung adenocarcinoma. The gene calls are TRBV7-9 and TRBJ2-7, with TRBD1 matching 7 bases. Sequences were derived from peripheral blood, sampled before any cancer treatment. The CDR3 sequence: CASSSRRDRTSYEQYF. In nucleotides, the CDR3 is TGTGCCAGCAGCTCCCGCCGGGACAGAACCTCCTACGAGCAGTACTTC. Looking up the rest from reference TRBV7-9 and TRBJ2-7 gives the full variable domain: DTGVSQNPRHKITKRGQNVTFRCDPISEHNRLYWYRQTLGQGPEFLTYFQNEAQLEKSRLLSDRFSAERPKGSFSTLEIQRTEQGDSAMYLCASSSRRDRTSYEQYFGPGTRLTVT.